This TCR beta chain was documented in a study of CD8+ T cells in alopecia areata. The CDR3 totals 14 residues. CDR1 and CDR2 (germline): MNHEY, SMNVEV (reference sequence). The V segment lost 8 bases and the J segment 0 bases; nucleotides outside the gene matches: 4. RNA extraction and reverse transcription yielded cDNA as sequencing template. Produced via immunoSEQ multiplex PCR; TCRdb's table is partial and in-frame only. The sample contains roughly 100,000 clones, just under 60% of which appear only once. The treatment: oral pan-JAK inhibitor, 5-10 mg twice daily. This sequence was found in a human donor with alopecia areata. Sequenced here: CD8+ T cells sorted from blood, sampled between weeks 55 and 65, from a patient treated with tofacitinib. The chain recombines TRBV27 with TRBJ1-1; 9 bases line up with TRBD1. This CDR3 reads CASGQGNLNTEAFF. For the CDR3, the DNA is TGTGCCAGCGGACAGGGGAACTTGAACACTGAAGCTTTCTTT.